This entry lists 5 T cell receptor beta chains sequenced from one sample in a study of T cell responses to AZD1222 COVID-19 vaccine. Assay used: immunoSEQ multiplex PCR; TCRdb lists only in-frame clones, some missing. The sample lists about 96,000 clones; about 90% were seen once. The specimen was peripheral blood, collected on day 0 of AZD1222 vaccination. The receptors derive from an adult in good health.

This clone was picked up one time. The rearrangement uses TRBV28 and TRBJ1-2; D gene uncertain. V lost 6 bases and J lost 11, with 16 bases in between. Germline CDR1 reads MDHEN; CDR2 reads SYDVKM. The CDR3 runs to 12 residues. CDR3 bases: TGTGCCAGCAGCGTAACTATGGTGGGTTACACCTTC. This codes for CASSVTMVGYTF.

This clone was detected only a few times. V gene TRBV7-6 combines with J gene TRBJ2-2; D is unresolved. The V end lost 5 bases, the J end lost 6 bases, and 7 bases lay between the germline ends. There are 12 residues in the CDR3. Germline V gives CDR1 SGHVS, CDR2 FNYEAQ. This CDR3 reads CASSPRAGELFF. The CDR3 nucleotides read TGTGCCAGCAGCCCTCGGGCCGGGGAGCTGTTTTTT.

The chain joins TRBV7-8 to TRBJ2-1; the match to TRBD2 covers 10 bases. CDR3 size: 15 residues. Germline V gene lookup returns CDR1 SGHVS and CDR2 FQNEAQ. The ends lost 5 bases at V and 3 bases at J; junction bases unmatched: 4. The CDR3: CASSPGLANYNEQFF. In nucleotides, the CDR3 is TGTGCCAGCAGCCCGGGACTAGCGAACTACAATGAGCAGTTCTTC.

The chain joins TRBV6-2 or TRBV6-3 to TRBJ1-4; the match to TRBD1 covers 7 bases. The germline V gene encodes CDR1 MNHEY and CDR2 SVGEGT. The CDR3 is 16 amino acids. J was trimmed by 0 bases and V by 4 bases; bases with no gene match: 5. The CDR3 DNA follows: TGTGCCAGCAGTTCCGACAGGGATGCAACTAATGAAAAACTGTTTTTT. Amino acid sequence: CASSSDRDATNEKLFF.

The chain carries TRBV5-4 and TRBJ2-1; D might be TRBD2 (6 bases). Germline V gives CDR1 SGHNT, CDR2 YYREEE (reference sequence). The CDR3 is 16 residues long. Trimming took 3 bases from V and 2 from J, leaving 15 bases between them. CDR3 coding DNA: TGTGCCAGCAGCTGGGGACGGCTAGCGACCTACAATGAGCAGTTCTTC. This encodes CASSWGRLATYNEQFF.